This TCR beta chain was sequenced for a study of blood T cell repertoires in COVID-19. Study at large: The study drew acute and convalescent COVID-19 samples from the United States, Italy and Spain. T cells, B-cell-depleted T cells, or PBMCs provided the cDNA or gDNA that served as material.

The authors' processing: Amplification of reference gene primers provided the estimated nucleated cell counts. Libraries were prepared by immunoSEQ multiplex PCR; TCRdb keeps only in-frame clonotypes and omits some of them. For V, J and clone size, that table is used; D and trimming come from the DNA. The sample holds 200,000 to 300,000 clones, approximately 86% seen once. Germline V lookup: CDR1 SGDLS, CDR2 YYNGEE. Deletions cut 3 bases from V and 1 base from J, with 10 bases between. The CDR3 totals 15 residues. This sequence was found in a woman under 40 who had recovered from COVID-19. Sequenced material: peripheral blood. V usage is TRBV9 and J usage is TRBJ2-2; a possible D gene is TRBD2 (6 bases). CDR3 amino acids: CASSGVSGNTGELFF. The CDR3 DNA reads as TGTGCCAGCAGCGGCGTTAGCGGGAACACCGGGGAGCTGTTTTTT.